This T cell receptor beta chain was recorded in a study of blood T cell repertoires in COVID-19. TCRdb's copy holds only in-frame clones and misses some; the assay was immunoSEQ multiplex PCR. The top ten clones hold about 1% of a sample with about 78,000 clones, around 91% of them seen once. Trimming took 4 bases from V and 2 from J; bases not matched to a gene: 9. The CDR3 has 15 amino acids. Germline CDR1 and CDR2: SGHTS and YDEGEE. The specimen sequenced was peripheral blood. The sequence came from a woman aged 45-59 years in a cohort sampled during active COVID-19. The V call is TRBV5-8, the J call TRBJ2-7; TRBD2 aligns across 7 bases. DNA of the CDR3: TGTGCCAGCAGCCAAGGATCCGGGGGGACCTACGAGCAGTACTTC. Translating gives CASSQGSGGTYEQYF. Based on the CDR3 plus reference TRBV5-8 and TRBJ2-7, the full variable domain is EAGVTQSPTHLIKTRGQQATLRCSPISGHTSVYWYQQALGLGLQFLLWYDEGEERNRGNFPPRFSGRQFPNYSSELNVNALELEDSALYLCASSQGSGGTYEQYFGPGTRLTVT.